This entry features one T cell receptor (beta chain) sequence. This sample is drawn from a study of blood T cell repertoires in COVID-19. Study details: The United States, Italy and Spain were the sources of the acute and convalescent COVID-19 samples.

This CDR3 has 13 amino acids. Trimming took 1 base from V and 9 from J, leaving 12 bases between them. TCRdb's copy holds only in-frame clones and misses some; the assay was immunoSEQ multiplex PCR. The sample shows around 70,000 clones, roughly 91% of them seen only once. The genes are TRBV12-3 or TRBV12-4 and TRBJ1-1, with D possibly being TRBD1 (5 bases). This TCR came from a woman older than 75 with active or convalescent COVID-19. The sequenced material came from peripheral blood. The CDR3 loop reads CASSLEMRQKAFF. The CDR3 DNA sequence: TGTGCCAGCAGTTTAGAGATGAGACAGAAAGCTTTCTTT.